This T cell receptor (beta chain) was identified during a study of regulatory T cells in long-lasting Graves disease. This clonotype was observed at least ten times. Investigators prepared the TCR beta libraries by applying iRepertoire HTBI primers and Arm-PCR of CDR3 regions. TCRdb reprocessed the multiplex PCR reads via MiXCR and lists one record per CDR3 protein. The profile shows a few hundred thousand distinct CDR3 sequences, over 20% of them singletons. V lost 3 bases to trimming and J lost 5 bases; unmatched junction nucleotides: 4. Germline V gene lookup returns CDR1 DFQATT and CDR2 SNEGSKA (reference sequence). The CDR3 spans 14 residues. Noted time point: persistent/refractory GD, antithyroid drugs over 5 years with positive TRAb. Following extraction of RNA from PBMCs, that RNA was used to make the TCR library.

The chain carries TRBV20-1 and TRBJ1-4; 9 bases line up with TRBD1. The sequencing here drew on peripheral blood mononuclear cells (PBMCs), taken when the disease was refractory, from a patient treated with antithyroid drugs. The sequence was obtained from a female donor with Graves disease. In nucleotides, the CDR3 is TGCAGTGCTAGGGAGGGACAGGGAAATGAAAAACTGTTTTTT. This sequence encodes CSAREGQGNEKLFF.